Below, 2 T cell receptor beta chains from the same sample are listed, as sequenced in a study of T cell repertoires in cytomegalovirus infection. Each CDR3 protein is one row after TCRdb ran MiXCR on the reads. Of 290,000 or so distinct CDR3 sequences in the sample, around 9.6% are singletons; the top ten hold around 2.5%. Source material: PBMCs. All receptors come from a human donor in good health (CMV status not recorded). Some clones in this sample may be carry-over from other donors' samples.

This clonotype was seen many times. The chain is built from TRBV4-3 and TRBJ1-2; no firm D call. The V gene's germline CDR1 is LGHNA and CDR2 YSLEER. This CDR3 has 15 amino acids. V lost 0 bases and J 8 bases, leaving 16 bases between the germline ends. The CDR3 DNA follows: TGCGCCAGCAGCCAAGAAGCCAGCATCACGGGCGGCTACACCTTC. It is translated as CASSQEASITGGYTF.

The sample holds many counts of this clonotype. This chain links TRBV7-9 with TRBJ1-1, with a possible D match to TRBD1 (6 bases). With 1 base removed from V and 1 base from J, the gap between germline ends came to 13 bases. The CDR3 is made up of 16 amino acids. Per the germline V gene, CDR1 is SEHNR and CDR2 is FQNEAQ (reference sequence). The DNA for the CDR3 is TGTGCCAGCAGCTTAGTCGGGGGCGCAAGGAACACTGAAGCTTTCTTT. Protein: CASSLVGGARNTEAFF. Looking up the rest from reference TRBV7-9 and TRBJ1-1 gives the full variable domain: DTGVSQNPRHKITKRGQNVTFRCDPISEHNRLYWYRQTLGQGPEFLTYFQNEAQLEKSRLLSDRFSAERPKGSFSTLEIQRTEQGDSAMYLCASSLVGGARNTEAFFGQGTRLTVV.